Following are 14 T cell receptor beta chains from one sample sequenced in a study of blood T cell repertoires in COVID-19. Libraries were prepared by immunoSEQ multiplex PCR; TCRdb keeps only in-frame clonotypes and omits some of them. The table has fewer than 250,000 clones, roughly 87% seen once. Material: PBMCs or T cells enriched from blood (not recorded which). These receptors all stem from a woman in her thirties with acute COVID-19.

The CDR3 loop is CASSLAGGPYTGELFF. The CDR3 nucleotides read TGTGCCAGCAGCTTAGCGGGGGGGCCGTACACCGGGGAGCTGTTTTTT. The chain uses TRBV7-6 and TRBJ2-2; D might be TRBD2 (7 bases). This CDR3 contains 16 residues. The germline V gene encodes CDR1 SGHVS and CDR2 FNYEAQ. The germline V and J ends were trimmed by 0 bases and 3 bases, with 11 bases remaining between them.

The rearrangement uses TRBV11-3 and TRBJ2-3, with a weak D call TRBD2 (5 bases). The CDR3 length is 15 residues. CDR1 SGHNT and CDR2 YENEEA come from the germline V gene. The germline V and J ends were trimmed by 1 base and 0 bases, with 8 bases remaining between them. Written as DNA, the CDR3 is TGTGCCAGCAGCTTAGGAGCGGCAAGCACAGATACGCAGTATTTT. Translating gives CASSLGAASTDTQYF. Full variable domain (rest looked up from reference TRBV11-3 and TRBJ2-3): EAGVVQSPRYKIIEKKQPVAFWCNPISGHNTLYWYLQNLGQGPELLIRYENEEAVDDSQLPKDRFSAERLKGVDSTLKIQPAELGDSAVYLCASSLGAASTDTQYFGPGTRLTVL.

CDR3 bases: TGTGCCAGCAGTACAGCCGGGACACTTAGCAATCAGCCCCAGCATTTT. Amino acids: CASSTAGTLSNQPQHF. The genes are TRBV7-2 and TRBJ1-5, with D possibly being TRBD1 (6 bases). This CDR3 spans 16 amino acids. Between the trimmed V and J ends, which lost 6 bases and 0 bases, there was a span of 15 bases. Germline CDR1 and CDR2: SGHTA and FQGNSA.

This clone came up a few times. J is TRBJ2-3 and V is TRBV24-1; 11 nucleotides line up with TRBD1. Germline CDR1 KGHDR, CDR2 SFDVKD. This CDR3 spans 15 amino acids. V was clipped by 3 bases and J by 5 bases; unmatched bases: 3. In DNA, the CDR3 is TGTGCCACCAGTGATCCGGGACAGGGGGAAGATACGCAGTATTTT. As protein: CATSDPGQGEDTQYF.

The genes are TRBV27 and TRBJ1-1; D is perhaps TRBD1 (6 bases). V was cut by 5 bases and J by 5 bases, with 18 bases left in between. The CDR3 has 15 residues. The germline gives CDR1 MNHEY, CDR2 SMNVEV (reference sequence). CDR3 nucleotides: TGTGCCAGCAGTCATAGACGTACAGGGTCGACTGAAGCTTTCTTT. Translated, it gives CASSHRRTGSTEAFF.

This clone was seen a few times. This chain joins TRBV4-3 and TRBJ1-3; TRBD1 might be the D (5 bases). In germline, CDR1 is LGHNA, CDR2 YSLEER. The V gene lost 4 bases and the J gene lost 4 bases, with 8 bases spanning the gap. This CDR3 is 13 amino acids long. The chain's CDR3 is CASSRGAGNTIYF. The CDR3 bases are TGCGCCAGCAGCCGGGGCGCCGGAAACACCATATATTTT.

The V and J genes are TRBV5-1 and TRBJ2-7, with a weak D call TRBD2 (5 bases). V lost 2 bases, J lost 2 bases, and 14 bases lay in between. The CDR3 is 15 residues long. Germline values: CDR1 SGHRS, CDR2 YFSETQ. CDR3 nucleotide sequence: TGCGCCAGCAGCTTCCGGACGGAGGACCCCTACGAGCAGTACTTC. It codes for CASSFRTEDPYEQYF.

This chain joins TRBV5-6 and TRBJ1-2; TRBD1 matches 7 bases. J was trimmed by 4 bases and V by 3 bases; bases with no gene match: 6. From germline, CDR1 is SGHDT and CDR2 YYEEEE. The length of the CDR3 is 14 residues. CDR3 residues: CASSYGTVSYGYTF. For the CDR3, the DNA is TGTGCCAGCAGCTACGGGACAGTTTCCTATGGCTACACCTTC.

The rearrangement uses TRBV5-6 and TRBJ1-6; the D gene is possibly TRBD1 (6 bases). Trimming removed 2 bases at V and 8 bases at J, with 14 bases between. From germline, CDR1 is SGHDT and CDR2 YYEEEE. There are 15 residues in the CDR3. CDR3 nucleotide sequence: TGTGCCAGCAGCTTCATCACAGGGAGGGATTCACCCCTCCACTTT. This encodes CASSFITGRDSPLHF. Based on the CDR3 plus reference TRBV5-6 and TRBJ1-6, the full variable domain is DAGVTQSPTHLIKTRGQQVTLRCSPKSGHDTVSWYQQALGQGPQFIFQYYEEEERQRGNFPDRFSGHQFPNYSSELNVNALLLGDSALYLCASSFITGRDSPLHFGNGTRLTVT.

This clone was observed a single time. V is TRBV4-3 and J is TRBJ1-1; TRBD1 matches 8 bases. There are 13 residues in the CDR3. V dropped 3 bases and J dropped 9; count of bases not matched to a gene: 6. Germline-derived CDR1 and CDR2 are LGHNA and YSLEER. CDR3 sequence reads: CASSQDRAGQAFF. Written as DNA, the CDR3 is TGCGCCAGCAGCCAGGACAGGGCCGGTCAAGCTTTCTTT.

A few counts support this clone. V and J are TRBV11-3 and TRBJ1-4; D is unresolved. Germline V gene data show CDR1 as SGHNT and CDR2 as YENEEA. The V end was cut by 4 bases, the J end by 7 bases, with 10 bases between. The CDR3 totals 13 residues. CDR3 protein: CASSSGRSEKLFF. CDR3 nucleotides: TGTGCCAGCAGCTCAGGAAGGTCTGAAAAACTGTTTTTT.

V is TRBV27 and J is TRBJ2-7, with 9 bases matching TRBD2. Germline-derived CDR1 and CDR2 are MNHEY and SMNVEV (reference sequence). The CDR3 consists of 16 residues. V gave up 2 bases and J gave up 4 bases; unmatched junction bases: 9. The CDR3 here is CASSLTAAGGPYEQYF. Written as DNA, the CDR3 is TGTGCCAGCAGTTTAACAGCCGCGGGGGGGCCTTACGAGCAGTACTTC.

The chain links TRBV6-5 to TRBJ1-3; 7 positions agree with TRBD1. The CDR3 totals 15 residues. Germline V gives CDR1 MNHEY, CDR2 SVGAGI. V shed 5 bases, J shed 0 bases, and the junction held 4 bases outside the gene matches. The chain's CDR3 is CASSLEGASGNTIYF. The CDR3 bases are TGTGCCAGCAGTCTGGAGGGGGCCTCTGGAAACACCATATATTTT.

V and J are TRBV6-5 and TRBJ1-2, with 7 nucleotides matching TRBD1. The V gene's germline CDR1 is MNHEY and CDR2 SVGAGI. The CDR3 is made up of 14 amino acids. Germline trimming cut 8 bases from V and 8 bases from J; bases unmatched to any gene: 14. The DNA of the CDR3 is TGTGCCAGCGCCCAAGGGCGACAGGGAAAAGGCTACACCTTC. Protein sequence: CASAQGRQGKGYTF.